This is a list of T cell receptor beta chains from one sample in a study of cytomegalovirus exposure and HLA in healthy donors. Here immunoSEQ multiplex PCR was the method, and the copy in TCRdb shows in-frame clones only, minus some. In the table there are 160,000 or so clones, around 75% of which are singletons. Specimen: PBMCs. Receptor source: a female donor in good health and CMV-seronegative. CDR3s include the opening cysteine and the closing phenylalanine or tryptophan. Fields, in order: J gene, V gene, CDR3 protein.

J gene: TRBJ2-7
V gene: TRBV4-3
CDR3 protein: CASSPSWASGYEQYF

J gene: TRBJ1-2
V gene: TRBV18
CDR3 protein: CASSPPLSGTGKGYTF

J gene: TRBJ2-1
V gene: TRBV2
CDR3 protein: CASRERNEQFF

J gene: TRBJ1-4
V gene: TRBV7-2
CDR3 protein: CASSLWGGEKLFF

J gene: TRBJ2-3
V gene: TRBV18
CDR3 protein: CASSRDSGGTDTQYF

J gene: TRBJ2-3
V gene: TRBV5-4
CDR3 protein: CASSLARGAAGFSTDTQYF

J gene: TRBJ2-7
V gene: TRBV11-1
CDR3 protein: CASSLNRDFSGEQYF

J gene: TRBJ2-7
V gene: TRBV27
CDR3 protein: CASSPRGAGDPSYEQYF

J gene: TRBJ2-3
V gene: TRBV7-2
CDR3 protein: CASSPTGLVDTQYF

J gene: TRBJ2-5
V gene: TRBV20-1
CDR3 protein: CSAGQQETQYF

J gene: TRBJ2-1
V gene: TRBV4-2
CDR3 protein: CASSQVRTSGPSYNEQFF

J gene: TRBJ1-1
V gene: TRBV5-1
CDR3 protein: CASSPGQGVNTEAFF

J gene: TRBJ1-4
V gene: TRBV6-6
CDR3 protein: CASSLAGQGNEKLFF

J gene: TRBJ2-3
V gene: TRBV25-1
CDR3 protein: CASSSHGLAGADTQYF